The sequence of this T cell receptor beta chain was determined in a study of blood T cells in healthy people across ages. The study's findings and limits: Possibly, changes in expanded clonotypes were confounded because donor CMV status was unknown.

Total RNA was isolated from each sample in quantities of at least 6 micrograms. On this clonotype itself: Its antigen is still unknown.

A second PCR of about 7 to 11 cycles used a sample-barcoded 5' primer and a J-beta primer mix. Each CDR3 protein is one row after TCRdb ran MiXCR on the 5' RACE reads. The sample yields about 930,000 distinct CDR3 sequences, almost 30% seen once. The V end was cut by 3 bases, the J end by 13 bases, with 16 bases between. CDR3 length: 13 residues. A further study also used this sample, focusing on T cells of mothers and their children.

J is TRBJ2-4 and V is TRBV12-3 or TRBV12-4; no firm D call. Sequenced: blood. This TCR came from a woman in her thirties or forties in good health. The CDR3 here is CASSFPRNNEQYF. DNA for the CDR3: TGTGCCAGCAGTTTCCCTAGGAACAATGAGCAGTACTTC.